This is a list of T cell receptor beta chains from one sample in a study of shared T cell receptors in the human thymus. The assay was immunoSEQ multiplex PCR, and TCRdb's table has in-frame clones only and misses some. Altogether approximately 660,000 clones are present, more than 75% being singletons, with the ten largest covering 0.008% to 0.011%. These sequences were also reported in another study, on human thymus T cells.

Sequenced material: thymocytes. Source of these receptors: a boy under two years old with a congenital heart defect. CDR3s include the opening cysteine and the closing phenylalanine or tryptophan. D genes are given only for firm matches. Size is omitted from some rows. Given values are once, few, many or a class for expanded clones.

clone_size d_call j_call v_call cdr3_nt cdr3_aa
NA NA TRBJ2-3 TRBV4-3 TGCGCCAGCAGCCAAGGAGAATCGTACGGGAGTGCAGATACGCAGTATTTT CASSQGESYGSADTQYF
NA NA TRBJ1-1 TRBV6-5 TGTGCCAGCAGTCGCCGGGGGGCCGCTGAAGCTTTCTTT CASSRRGAAEAFF
NA TRBD1 TRBJ1-5 TRBV11-2 TGTGCCAGCAGGCAGGGAGAGGGGGCGCATCAGCCCCAGCATTTT CASRQGEGAHQPQHF
NA TRBD1 TRBJ2-5 TRBV6-5 TGTGCCAGCAGGCTGACAGGGAACACCCAAGAGACCCAGTACTTC CASRLTGNTQETQYF
NA NA TRBJ1-5 TRBV6-1 TGTGCCAGCAGGGCCGGGAGGGGCAATCAGCCCCAGCATTTT CASRAGRGNQPQHF
NA TRBD1 TRBJ1-4 TRBV10-1 TGCGCCAGCCCCCCCGGACAGGGGTCTTGGACTAATGAAAAACTGTTTTTT CASPPGQGSWTNEKLFF
NA TRBD2 TRBJ2-5 TRBV9 TGTGCCAGCAGCGTAGGAAGTCTAGCGGGAGGAGAGACCCAGTACTTC CASSVGSLAGGETQYF
once TRBD2 TRBJ2-7 TRBV7-9 TGTGCCAGCAGTCGACCGGGACTAGCGACCTACGAGCAGTACTTC CASSRPGLATYEQYF
NA NA TRBJ2-6 TRBV9 TGTGCCAGCAGCGGAGAGGGAGCTCCCACCTCTGGGGCCAACGTCCTGACTTTC CASSGEGAPTSGANVLTF
once TRBD1 TRBJ2-3 TRBV5-6 TGTGCCAGCAGCTTGGGGACAGGGAATATCAAGGATACGCAGTATTTT CASSLGTGNIKDTQYF
once NA TRBJ2-7 TRBV28 TGTGCCAGCAGTCCCCCGACTGCAGAGCGCGAGCAGTACTTC CASSPPTAEREQYF
NA NA TRBJ2-2 TRBV6-1 TGTGCCAGCAGTGACGGGGGGCCCGGGGAGCTGTTTTTT CASSDGGPGELFF
NA NA TRBJ2-7 TRBV7-8 TGTGCCAGTAGCTTAGCAAATGGGGCAGGGTTCGAGCAGTACTTC CASSLANGAGFEQYF
NA TRBD1 TRBJ1-4 TRBV6-5 TGTGCCAGCAGTTTGGGCAGGGGGCGTGAAAAACTGTTTTTT CASSLGRGREKLFF
NA NA TRBJ1-2 TRBV10-3 TGTGCCATCAGTGAAGGAAGGGGTGGGTATGGCTACACCTTC CAISEGRGGYGYTF
NA TRBD2 TRBJ2-1 TRBV30 TGTGCCTGGAGTATGGAAACAGGGTTGAGACTAGCGCCCTACAATGAGCAGTTCTTC CAWSMETGLRLAPYNEQFF
NA NA TRBJ2-2 TRBV15 TGTGCCACCAGCAGAGGGGGACACAACACCGGGGAGCTGTTTTTT CATSRGGHNTGELFF
once TRBD2 TRBJ2-1 TRBV11-2 TGTGCCAGCAGCCCGGGACTAGCGCCTCCAAGGGAGCAGTTCTTC CASSPGLAPPREQFF
NA TRBD1 TRBJ2-3 TRBV27 TGTGCCAGCAGTTGGGACAGGTTTAAGAGCACAGATACGCAGTATTTT CASSWDRFKSTDTQYF
NA TRBD2 TRBJ2-3 TRBV5-4 TGTGCCAGCAGCCCGCGGACTAGCGGGAGGCCAGATACGCAGTATTTT CASSPRTSGRPDTQYF
NA NA TRBJ2-5 TRBV6-4 TGTGCCAGCAGTGGACGCGGACAAGAGACCCAGTACTTC CASSGRGQETQYF
NA TRBD1 TRBJ1-1 TRBV4-3 TGCGCCAGCAGCCAAGAGTCCTCAGGGGGGCAGAACACTGAAGCTTTCTTT CASSQESSGGQNTEAFF